This T cell receptor beta chain was sequenced in a study of sequential checkpoint blockade in melanoma. This clone was observed a few times. CDR3 size: 14 residues. CDR1 MDHEN and CDR2 SYDVKM come from the germline V gene. Losses at the gene ends were 3 bases for V and 4 bases for J; bases not matched to a gene: 5. Profiled with immunoSEQ multiplex PCR; TCRdb holds only in-frame clones, not every one. The sample gives under 25,000 clones, under 85% of which show up once; roughly 34% is in the top ten. The treatment was: randomized to nivolumab then ipilimumab (arm A) or the reverse (arm B). No patient had prior DNA-damaging chemotherapy. PBMC sorting kept live CD3+CD8+ cells without CD19 or CD56.

The sample consisted of CD8+ T cells sorted from blood (inferred from file names), taken from a patient given nivolumab and ipilimumab in sequence. The chain is built from TRBV28 and TRBJ2-7, with 8 bases lining up with TRBD2. The receptor's source is a human donor with melanoma. In DNA form, the CDR3 reads TGTGCCAGCAGTTTGACTAGCGCGAGATACGAGCAGTACTTC. Its translation: CASSLTSARYEQYF.